The 24 T cell receptor beta chains below all came from one sample that was sequenced in a study of neurological immune-mediated disorders. Noted time point: technical triplicate 3. Each CDR3 protein gets one entry after TCRdb re-called the 5' RACE reads with MiXCR. This table has 25,000 to 35,000 distinct CDR3 sequences, 15% to 20% appearing once. The sequenced sample was CD4+ T cells from blood. The receptor source for this set is a female donor with HTLV-1-associated myelopathy (HAM/TSP).

This clonotype has a handful of counts. This chain uses TRBV5-3 with TRBJ2-2; TRBD1 is a possible D gene (5 bases). TRBV5-3 is classed as an ORF, of uncertain function. The ends were cut back, 6 bases at V and 0 bases at J, with 18 bases in the middle. This CDR3 spans 17 amino acids. The CDR3 region has the DNA TGTGCCAGAATCCGATCTGGCTGGGGCGCGAACACCGGGGAGCTGTTTTTT. This gives the protein CARIRSGWGANTGELFF.

This clonotype was detected ten times or more. The chain links TRBV20-1 to TRBJ2-6; 13 bases map to TRBD2. Trimming took 2 bases from V and 4 from J; bases not matched to a gene: 11. Germline V lookup: CDR1 DFQATT, CDR2 SNEGSKA (reference sequence). The length of the CDR3 is 19 residues. CDR3 region: CSARHREGLAGVGANVLTF. As DNA, the CDR3 is TGCAGTGCTAGACATAGGGAAGGACTAGCGGGAGTGGGGGCCAACGTCCTGACTTTC.

There are many counts of this clonotype. V and J are TRBV5-1 and TRBJ2-5, with a weak D call TRBD1 (5 bases). The V gene's germline CDR1 is SGHRS and CDR2 YFSETQ. This CDR3 is built from 13 residues. V dropped 6 bases and J dropped 2 bases, with 11 bases sitting between them. The CDR3: CASTRTQQETQYF. DNA of the CDR3: TGCGCCAGCACCAGGACACAACAAGAGACCCAGTACTTC.

This clonotype appeared once. The limits of the CDR3 on the DNA are not certain, so only TCRdb's listed CDR3 is given. The chain has TRBV7-3 and TRBJ2-3; the table's D call, TRBD1, has no DNA check behind it. Germline-derived CDR1 and CDR2 are SGHTA and FQGTGA. Termini included, the CDR3 measures 20 amino acids. CDR3 region: CASSFYICSAPSTDTDTQYF.

This clonotype was found many times. V usage is TRBV20-1 and J usage is TRBJ2-1; 13 bases fit TRBD2. CDR3 size: 16 residues. V shed 2 bases, J shed 2 bases, and the junction held 3 bases outside the gene matches. The germline CDR1 and CDR2 sequences are DFQATT and SNEGSKA (reference sequence). This chain's CDR3 is CSARQTSGRAYNEQFF. In DNA form, the CDR3 reads TGCAGTGCTAGACAAACTAGCGGGAGGGCCTACAATGAGCAGTTCTTC.

This clonotype has ten or more counts. The gene calls are TRBV12-3 or TRBV12-4 and TRBJ2-4, with D possibly matching TRBD2 (6 bases). Trimming stripped 4 bases from V and 7 bases from J, with 11 bases between. This CDR3 is 13 amino acids long. As DNA, the CDR3 is TGTGCCAGCAGTTCCGGGACTGCCAACATTCAGTACTTC. Its protein is CASSSGTANIQYF.

In this sample, this clonotype turned up many times. The rearrangement links TRBV6-5 to TRBJ2-1; 9 nucleotides match TRBD1. CDR1 is MNHEY, CDR2 SVGAGI, per germline. V gave up 6 bases and J gave up 7 bases; unmatched junction bases: 10. The CDR3 loop spans 15 amino acids. The CDR3 DNA reads as TGTGCCAGCAGCCCTGACAGGGGGATTTGGAATGAGCAGTTCTTC. Its translation: CASSPDRGIWNEQFF.

The rearrangement links TRBV4-2 to TRBJ2-3; TRBD1 might be the D (6 bases). Trimming removed 5 bases at V and 2 bases at J, with 14 bases between. Germline V gene lookup returns CDR1 LGHNA and CDR2 YNFKEQ. CDR3 length equals 15 residues. The CDR3 sequence: CASSVQGTDTDTQYF. The CDR3 region has the DNA TGTGCCAGCAGCGTTCAGGGGACCGACACAGATACGCAGTATTTT.

In this sample, this clonotype turned up many times. The gene calls are TRBV5-1 and TRBJ2-2; D gene uncertain. CDR1 is SGHRS, CDR2 YFSETQ, per germline. V gave up 0 bases and J gave up 2 bases, with 11 bases separating them. CDR3 size: 16 residues. In DNA form, the CDR3 reads TGCGCCAGCAGCTTGGGCACCCCCCAAAACACCGGGGAGCTGTTTTTT. Translating gives CASSLGTPQNTGELFF.

This clonotype came up many times. The chain has TRBV20-1 and TRBJ1-3, with D unclear. In germline, CDR1 is DFQATT, CDR2 SNEGSKA (reference sequence). This CDR3 region has 11 residues. Trimming took 0 bases from V and 7 from J, leaving 4 bases between them. As DNA, the CDR3 is TGCAGTGCTAGAGAAGCTAACACCATATATTTT. Protein sequence: CSAREANTIYF.

This clonotype occurred many times. This chain uses TRBV5-6 with TRBJ1-5; TRBD1 might be the D (5 bases). CDR3 length equals 16 residues. V lost 4 bases to trimming and J lost 2 bases, with 16 bases between them. Germline V gene data show CDR1 as SGHDT and CDR2 as YYEEEE. CDR3: CASSREGLAGNQPQHF. The CDR3 DNA follows: TGTGCCAGCAGCAGGGAGGGGCTCGCAGGCAATCAGCCCCAGCATTTT.

Ten or more counts support this clonotype. This chain connects TRBV20-1 to TRBJ2-2; 8 nucleotides line up with TRBD2. V lost 6 bases to trimming and J lost 1 base; unmatched junction nucleotides: 10. This CDR3 spans 16 amino acids. CDR1 is DFQATT and CDR2 is SNEGSKA in the germline V gene (reference sequence). CDR3 in DNA: TGCAGTGCCACCCCTCGGACTAGCAGGAACACCGGGGAGCTGTTTTTT. Translation gives CSATPRTSRNTGELFF.

Ten or more counts support this clonotype. The chain has TRBV20-1 and TRBJ2-3; 8 nucleotides agree with TRBD2. The CDR3 covers 18 residues. Trimming at V came to 5 bases and at J to 0 bases, leaving 16 bases not matched to a gene. Per the germline V gene, CDR1 is DFQATT and CDR2 is SNEGSKA (reference sequence). CDR3 loop: CSAQSASGSRGSTDTQYF. In DNA form, the CDR3 reads TGCAGTGCTCAAAGCGCTAGCGGGTCTCGGGGGAGCACAGATACGCAGTATTTT.

This clonotype was counted at least ten times. V usage is TRBV5-1 and J usage is TRBJ1-6; 7 bases are a match to TRBD1. The germline V gene encodes CDR1 SGHRS and CDR2 YFSETQ. V lost 4 bases, J lost 10 bases, and 14 bases stayed unmatched. The CDR3 extends over 16 amino acids. The CDR3: CASSPADRRRESPLHF. For the CDR3, the DNA is TGCGCCAGCAGCCCGGCGGACAGGCGTCGGGAGTCACCCCTCCACTTT.

This clonotype was recorded at least ten times. The chain couples TRBV3-1 to TRBJ1-2, with D perhaps TRBD1 (6 bases). The CDR3 is made up of 14 amino acids. The germline CDR1 and CDR2 sequences are LGHDT and YNNKEL (reference sequence). V was cut by 7 bases and J by 8 bases, with 20 bases left in between. CDR3 in amino acids: CASTYKGVHGGYTF. DNA of the CDR3: TGTGCCAGCACGTACAAGGGGGTTCACGGCGGCTACACCTTC.

This clonotype was counted ten times or more. The V gene is TRBV29-1, the J gene TRBJ2-3; TRBD2 is a possible D gene (6 bases). Germline V gene sequence: CDR1 SQVTM, CDR2 ANQGSEA. This CDR3 has 12 residues. V was shortened by 2 bases and J by 5 bases, with 8 bases between the two germline ends. The CDR3 reads CSVETGGDTQYF. CDR3 bases: TGCAGCGTTGAAACCGGGGGAGATACGCAGTATTTT.

This clonotype occurred many times. The rearrangement links TRBV7-8 to TRBJ1-2, with a tentative D call TRBD1 (6 bases). Trimming left V 2 bases short and J 4 bases short, with 14 bases between. Germline CDR1 and CDR2: SGHVS and FQNEAQ. There are 15 residues in the CDR3. CDR3 region: CASSLKEGGIYGYTF. CDR3 bases: TGTGCCAGCAGCTTAAAGGAGGGGGGAATCTATGGCTACACCTTC.

In this sample, this clonotype is medium-sized (0.01 to 0.1%). V usage is TRBV7-9 and J usage is TRBJ2-7; TRBD2 is a possible D gene (5 bases). V was trimmed by 4 bases and J by 7 bases, leaving 8 bases between them. CDR3 length equals 11 residues. Germline CDR1 SEHNR, CDR2 FQNEAQ (reference sequence). CDR3 protein: CASSSRGEQYF. The CDR3 region has the DNA TGTGCCAGCAGCTCCCGGGGAGAGCAGTACTTC.

This clonotype has only a few counts. The chain joins TRBV18 to TRBJ2-1, with unresolved D. V lost 3 bases and J 2 bases, leaving 11 bases between the germline ends. This CDR3 has 15 residues. From germline, CDR1 is KGHSH and CDR2 LQKENI. CDR3 residues: CASSPPGAAYNEQFF. CDR3 in DNA: TGTGCCAGCTCACCGCCCGGTGCAGCCTACAATGAGCAGTTCTTC. Supplemented by reference TRBV18 and TRBJ2-1, the full variable domain reads NAGVMQNPRHLVRRRGQEARLRCSPMKGHSHVYWYRQLPEEGLKFMVYLQKENIIDESGMPKERFSAEFPKEGPSILRIQQVVRGDSAAYFCASSPPGAAYNEQFFGPGTRLTVL.

Many counts were recorded for this clonotype. V usage is TRBV7-2 and J usage is TRBJ2-3; tentatively, D is TRBD1 or TRBD2 (5 bases each). Deletions cut 4 bases from V and 7 bases from J, with 21 bases between. The CDR3 has 16 amino acids. The germline gives CDR1 SGHTA, CDR2 FQGNSA. CDR3 nucleotides: TGTGCCAGCAGCTCAAGACTGGTGGGGGACGGGAATACGCAGTATTTT. Protein product: CASSSRLVGDGNTQYF.

V gene TRBV5-1 combines with J gene TRBJ2-3, with D perhaps TRBD2 (7 bases). CDR3 length: 18 residues. CDR1 and CDR2 (germline): SGHRS, YFSETQ. V gave up 0 bases and J gave up 1 base, with 18 bases separating them. In nucleotides, the CDR3 is TGCGCCAGCAGCTTGGAGGGGGGGGTACCCCTTGGCACAGATACGCAGTATTTT. This gives the protein CASSLEGGVPLGTDTQYF.

This clonotype was counted many times. The J gene is TRBJ2-3, the V gene TRBV20-1; D is unresolved. Germline CDR1 reads DFQATT; CDR2 reads SNEGSKA (reference sequence). V gave up 2 bases and J gave up 4 bases, with 13 bases separating them. The CDR3 covers 14 residues. The CDR3 is CSARLPLGSDTQYF. CDR3 nucleotide sequence: TGCAGTGCTAGACTCCCACTGGGCTCAGATACGCAGTATTTT.

This clonotype has at least ten counts. J is TRBJ2-3 and V is TRBV12-3 or TRBV12-4; the D gene is possibly TRBD1 (6 bases). The V end was cut by 4 bases, the J end by 6 bases, with 11 bases between. This CDR3 region has 13 residues. This CDR3 reads CASSSYQGDTQYF. The CDR3 nucleotides read TGTGCCAGCAGTTCCTATCAGGGGGATACGCAGTATTTT.

This clonotype was seen ten or more times. The chain employs TRBV20-1 and TRBJ2-2; 10 bases align to TRBD2. The CDR3 sequence is 17 residues long. Trimming removed 0 bases from V and 2 bases from J; junction bases left unmatched: 6. Germline CDR1 and CDR2: DFQATT and SNEGSKA (reference sequence). The CDR3 loop is CSARDLAGGGNTGELFF. DNA for the CDR3: TGCAGTGCTAGAGATTTAGCGGGGGGCGGAAACACCGGGGAGCTGTTTTTT.